One and the same sample provided the 9 T cell receptor beta chains below, sequenced in a study of cytomegalovirus exposure and HLA in healthy donors. PCR employed 60 Vbeta and 13 Jbeta primers. Generated by immunoSEQ multiplex PCR, the TCRdb table keeps only in-frame clones and is missing some. Of some 140,000 clones in the sample, more than 75% are singletons; the top ten hold 3% to 3.5%. Sequenced material: PBMCs. All receptors come from a female donor in good health and CMV-seronegative.

The rearrangement joins TRBV4-1 to TRBJ2-2; maybe TRBD1 (6 bases). CDR3 length: 14 residues. Germline CDR1 MGHRA, CDR2 YSYEKL. The V end lost 6 bases, the J end lost 6 bases, and 14 bases lay between the germline ends. CDR3 sequence reads: CASRLEGVPGELFF. The CDR3 DNA sequence: TGCGCCAGCAGACTCGAGGGGGTTCCCGGGGAGCTGTTTTTT.

The J gene is TRBJ1-2, the V gene TRBV29-1; D may be TRBD1 (5 bases). Trimming left V 4 bases short and J 8 bases short, with 14 bases between. The germline V gene has CDR1 SQVTM and CDR2 ANQGSEA. This CDR3 region has 12 residues. CDR3 nucleotide sequence: TGCAGCGTTGGGTGGGGGGAAGGAGGCTACACCTTC. It is translated as CSVGWGEGGYTF. The entire variable domain, with the rest obtained from reference TRBV29-1 and TRBJ1-2, is as follows: SAVISQKPSRDICQRGTSLTIQCQVDSQVTMMFWYRQQPGQSLTLIATANQGSEATYESGFVIDKFPISRPNLTFSTLTVSNMSPEDSSIYLCSVGWGEGGYTFGSGTRLTVV.

V usage is TRBV5-4 and J usage is TRBJ1-1, with 7 nucleotides matching TRBD1. The CDR3 extends over 14 amino acids. The ends lost 5 bases at V and 3 bases at J; junction bases unmatched: 7. The germline CDR1 and CDR2 sequences are SGHNT and YYREEE (reference sequence). In DNA form, the CDR3 reads TGTGCCAGCAGTCCGACAGGGAGCTACACTGAAGCTTTCTTT. This translates into CASSPTGSYTEAFF.

The chain links TRBV7-9 to TRBJ2-7; 8 positions match TRBD2. CDR1 and CDR2 (germline): SEHNR, FQNEAQ (reference sequence). This CDR3 spans 12 amino acids. V lost 3 bases to trimming and J lost 6 bases; unmatched junction nucleotides: 1. The CDR3 loop is CASSLAGGEQYF. CDR3 nucleotide sequence: TGTGCCAGCAGCTTGGCGGGGGGCGAGCAGTACTTC. The variable domain in full, completed from reference TRBV7-9 and TRBJ2-7, reads DTGVSQNPRHKITKRGQNVTFRCDPISEHNRLYWYRQTLGQGPEFLTYFQNEAQLEKSRLLSDRFSAERPKGSFSTLEIQRTEQGDSAMYLCASSLAGGEQYFGPGTRLTVT.

The chain links TRBV4-1 to TRBJ1-5, with TRBD1 matching 7 bases. Germline trimming cut 1 base from V and 4 bases from J; bases unmatched to any gene: 7. CDR3 length equals 16 residues. Germline values: CDR1 MGHRA, CDR2 YSYEKL. CDR3 sequence reads: CASSQGAGGLNQPQHF. CDR3 DNA sequence: TGCGCCAGCAGCCAAGGGGCAGGGGGATTGAATCAGCCCCAGCATTTT.

The CDR3 DNA is TGCGCCAGCAGCCCTATACTCAGGGGGCGCGGCTACACCTTC. This translates into CASSPILRGRGYTF. V is TRBV4-1 and J is TRBJ1-2, with TRBD1 matching 8 bases. The V gene end was trimmed by 4 bases and the J gene end by 8 bases; junction bases not matched to a gene: 9. The CDR3 is 14 amino acids. Per the germline V gene, CDR1 is MGHRA and CDR2 is YSYEKL.

CDR3 sequence: CASSLSTGEYEQYF. CDR3 DNA: TGTGCCAGCAGCCTCTCGACAGGGGAGTACGAGCAGTACTTC. This sequence joins TRBV27 and TRBJ2-7, with 8 positions matching TRBD1. This CDR3 has 14 residues. Germline V gives CDR1 MNHEY, CDR2 SMNVEV (reference sequence). The junction had 8 bases not matched to a gene; V was cut back by 6 bases and J by 4 bases.

This clone was counted a few times. The chain links TRBV6-6 to TRBJ2-7; D possibly corresponds to TRBD2 (5 bases). The germline gives CDR1 MNHNY, CDR2 SVGAGI (reference sequence). The V end lost 7 bases, the J end lost 1 base, and 14 bases lay between the germline ends. The CDR3 sequence is 14 residues long. In DNA, the CDR3 is TGTGCCAGCACCTTACGTAGGACTTCCTACGAGCAGTACTTC. Translating gives CASTLRRTSYEQYF.

This clone was detected a few times. The chain carries TRBV11-1 and TRBJ2-1, with 8 bases lining up with TRBD2. The CDR3 covers 16 residues. Germline V lookup: CDR1 SGHAT, CDR2 FQDESV (reference sequence). V gave up 1 base and J gave up 2 bases; unmatched junction bases: 4. CDR3 nucleotides: TGTGCCAGCAGCTTAGATCGTAGCGGGGCCTACAATGAGCAGTTCTTC. This codes for CASSLDRSGAYNEQFF.